This is a list of T cell receptor beta chains from one sample in a study of CD8 T cells in ankylosing spondylitis. TCRdb reprocessed the 5' RACE reads via MiXCR and lists one record per CDR3 protein. The profile shows about 240,000 distinct CDR3 sequences, 20% to 30% of them singletons. The specimen was blood, either unsorted or a sorted T cell fraction (not recorded which). The source of these receptors is a male donor with ankylosing spondylitis or in good health (not recorded which). The CDR3 runs from the conserved cysteine through the conserved F or W. A D gene is named only where the DNA matches it firmly. The size of a clone is reported for some rows only, either as once, few or many, or as a class for expanded clones.

DNA: TGCAGCGTTGATTCCAGGACAGCCGCGAATGAGCAGTTCTTC; CDR3: CSVDSRTAANEQFF; J: TRBJ2-1; size: few; D: -; V: TRBV29-1; length: 14
DNA: TGTGCCAGCCGATTCCTCGGCTCCTACAATGAGCAGTTCTTC; CDR3: CASRFLGSYNEQFF; J: TRBJ2-1; size: -; D: -; V: TRBV12-3/TRBV12-4; length: 14
DNA: TGTGCCAGCAGTTTAAATCGGGGCGAAAAACTGTTTTTT; CDR3: CASSLNRGEKLFF; J: TRBJ1-4; size: few; D: -; V: TRBV12-3/TRBV12-4; length: 13
DNA: TGCAGTGCCCCCCGGGACAGCCTTTCACCCCTCCACTTT; CDR3: CSAPRDSLSPLHF; J: TRBJ1-6; size: many; D: TRBD1; V: TRBV20-1; length: 13
DNA: TGCAGTGCTAGAGCACCGAACACTGAAGCTTTCTTT; CDR3: CSARAPNTEAFF; J: TRBJ1-1; size: many; D: -; V: TRBV20-1; length: 12
DNA: TGTGCCAGCAGCCGGGGGCCAGCTGAAGCTTTCTTT; CDR3: CASSRGPAEAFF; J: TRBJ1-1; size: once; D: -; V: TRBV3-1; length: 12
DNA: TGCGCCAGCAGCTTGGTGGCGGGGGGGGAAGAGACCCAGTACTTC; CDR3: CASSLVAGGEETQYF; J: TRBJ2-5; size: -; D: TRBD2; V: TRBV5-1; length: 15
DNA: TGTGCCACCAGTGATCCCCCCCCGGTGGCCGAGCAGTACTTC; CDR3: CATSDPPPVAEQYF; J: TRBJ2-7; size: many; D: -; V: TRBV24-1; length: 14
DNA: TGTGCCACCAAGGGACAGGGCTCCTACAATGAGCAGTTCTTC; CDR3: CATKGQGSYNEQFF; J: TRBJ2-1; size: few; D: TRBD1; V: TRBV24-1; length: 14
DNA: TGCAGCGTTGCAAGGGGCGAGCAGTACTTC; CDR3: CSVARGEQYF; J: TRBJ2-7; size: many; D: -; V: TRBV29-1; length: 10